This TCR beta chain is drawn from a study of response to subunit inactivated influenza vaccine. Study-level findings and limits: With each seasonal influenza vaccination, the authors suggested, few new T cells are recruited.

A single record per CDR3 protein comes from TCRdb applying MiXCR to the RT-PCR reads. The sample holds 500,000 to 650,000 distinct CDR3 sequences, 7.5% to 8.5% seen once. Many counts were recorded for this clonotype. Its specificity is unknown. Germline CDR1 and CDR2: SGHTA and FQGNSA. The CDR3 is 16 amino acids. V dropped 1 base and J dropped 2 bases, with 14 bases sitting between them. The chain combines TRBV7-2 with TRBJ1-1, with a possible D match to TRBD1 (6 bases). This specimen was PBMCs from blood, taken less than 30 months after vaccination. The receptor's source is a man aged 50 to 69 who received an inactivated influenza vaccine. Here the CDR3 reads CASSLVPGTLNTEAFF. CDR3 bases: TGTGCCAGCAGCTTAGTCCCGGGGACACTCAACACTGAAGCTTTCTTT.